This TCR beta chain was retrieved from a study of T cell responses to AZD1222 COVID-19 vaccine. The trim removed 4 bases at V and 6 bases at J, leaving 6 bases unmatched. This CDR3 is 13 amino acids long. Germline V CDR1 and CDR2: SGHDN, FVKESK. As for this clone: The antigen is undetermined.

TCRdb keeps only in-frame clones here, not all; method: immunoSEQ multiplex PCR. This sample has 57,000 or so clones, with 65% to 80% found just once. Study-wide results and caveats: Researchers took repertoire samples only after the peak T cell response had come. Targeting of unmutated variant regions was reportedly seen in nearly half of spike-specific TCRs. Among the donors, most were white British and more were female, and clonal diversity was possibly underestimated.

The chain employs TRBV14 and TRBJ2-7; 7 bases agree with TRBD1. The sequence derives from an adult in good health. The specimen was peripheral blood, collected on day 0 of AZD1222 vaccination. The CDR3 sequence: CASSRTTGSEQYF. The CDR3 DNA is TGTGCCAGCAGCCGTACGACAGGGAGCGAGCAGTACTTC.